Reported below is one T cell receptor beta chain. Its antigen is undetermined. This record comes from a study of T cell responses to AZD1222 COVID-19 vaccine. Some clones are missing from TCRdb's copy, which holds only in-frame ones; the method was immunoSEQ multiplex PCR. The sample includes around 80,000 clones, 80% to 90% of them seen just once. Study results and limitations: Regions 160-218 and 743-854 held dominance among vaccine-associated CD4 TCRs, which spanned spike.

The CDR3 has 16 residues. CDR1 SGHAT and CDR2 FQNNGV come from the germline V gene. Trimming removed 0 bases from V and 2 bases from J, with 13 bases in between. The sequences come from peripheral blood, collected 28 days after the second AZD1222 dose. The V and J genes are TRBV11-2 and TRBJ1-1; D gene ambiguous. This TCR derives from an adult who received the AZD1222 COVID-19 vaccine. The DNA for the CDR3 is TGTGCCAGCAGCTTAGATTTCGGCGGGATCAACACTGAAGCTTTCTTT. This gives the protein CASSLDFGGINTEAFF.